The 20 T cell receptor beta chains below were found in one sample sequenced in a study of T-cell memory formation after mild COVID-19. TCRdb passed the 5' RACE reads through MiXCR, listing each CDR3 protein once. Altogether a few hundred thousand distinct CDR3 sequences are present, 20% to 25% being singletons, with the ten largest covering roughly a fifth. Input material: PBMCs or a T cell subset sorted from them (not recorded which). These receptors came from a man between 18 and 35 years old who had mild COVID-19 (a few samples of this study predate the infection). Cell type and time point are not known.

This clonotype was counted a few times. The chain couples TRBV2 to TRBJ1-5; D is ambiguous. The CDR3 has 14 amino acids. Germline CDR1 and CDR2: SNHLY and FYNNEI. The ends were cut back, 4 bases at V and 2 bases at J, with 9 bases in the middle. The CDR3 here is CASSGEVGNQPQHF. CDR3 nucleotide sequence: TGTGCCAGCAGTGGCGAAGTAGGCAATCAGCCCCAGCATTTT.

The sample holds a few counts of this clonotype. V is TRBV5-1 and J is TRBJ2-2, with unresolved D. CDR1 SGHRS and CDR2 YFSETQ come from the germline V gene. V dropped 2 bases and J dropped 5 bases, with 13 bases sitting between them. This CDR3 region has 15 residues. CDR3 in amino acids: CASSFSEARTGELFF. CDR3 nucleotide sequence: TGCGCCAGCAGCTTTAGTGAAGCCCGAACCGGGGAGCTGTTTTTT.

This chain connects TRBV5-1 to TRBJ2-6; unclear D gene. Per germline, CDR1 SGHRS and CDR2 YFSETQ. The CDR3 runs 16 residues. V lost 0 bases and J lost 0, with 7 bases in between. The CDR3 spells CASSLGYSSGANVLTF. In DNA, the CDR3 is TGCGCCAGCAGCTTGGGATATAGCTCTGGGGCCAACGTCCTGACTTTC.

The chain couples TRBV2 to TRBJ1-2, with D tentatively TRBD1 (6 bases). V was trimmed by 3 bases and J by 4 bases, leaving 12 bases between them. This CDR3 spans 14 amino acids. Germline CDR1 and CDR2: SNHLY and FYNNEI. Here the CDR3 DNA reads TGTGCCAGCAGTGAGGAACAGGGAGGCTATGGCTACACCTTC. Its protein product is CASSEEQGGYGYTF.

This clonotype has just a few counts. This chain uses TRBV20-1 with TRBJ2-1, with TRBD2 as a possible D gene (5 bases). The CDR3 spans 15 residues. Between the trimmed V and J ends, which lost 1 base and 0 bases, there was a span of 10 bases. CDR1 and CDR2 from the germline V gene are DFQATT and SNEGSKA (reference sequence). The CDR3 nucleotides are TGCAGTGCTAGAGGGGCGAGGGACTCCTACAATGAGCAGTTCTTC. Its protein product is CSARGARDSYNEQFF.

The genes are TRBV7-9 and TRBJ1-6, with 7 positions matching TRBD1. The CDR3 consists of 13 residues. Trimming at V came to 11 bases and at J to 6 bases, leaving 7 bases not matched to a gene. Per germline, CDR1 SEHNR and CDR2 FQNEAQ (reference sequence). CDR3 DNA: TGTGCCTGCTCCCGGGACAGTAATTCACCCCTCCACTTT. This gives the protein CACSRDSNSPLHF.

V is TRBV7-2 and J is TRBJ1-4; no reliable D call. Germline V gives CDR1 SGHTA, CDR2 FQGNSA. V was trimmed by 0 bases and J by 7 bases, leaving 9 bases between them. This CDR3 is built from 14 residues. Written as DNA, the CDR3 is TGTGCCAGCAGCTTAGCGAGCGCCTCTGAAAAACTGTTTTTT. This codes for CASSLASASEKLFF. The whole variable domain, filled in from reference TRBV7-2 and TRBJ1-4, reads GAGVSQSPSNKVTEKGKDVELRCDPISGHTALYWYRQSLGQGLEFLIYFQGNSAPDKSGLPSDRFSAERTGGSVSTLTIQRTQQEDSAVYLCASSLASASEKLFFGSGTQLSVL.

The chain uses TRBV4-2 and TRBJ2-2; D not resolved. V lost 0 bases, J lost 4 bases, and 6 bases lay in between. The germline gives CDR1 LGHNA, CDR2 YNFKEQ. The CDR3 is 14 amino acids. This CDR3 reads CASSQEPLTGELFF. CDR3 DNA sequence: TGTGCCAGCAGCCAAGAACCCCTCACCGGGGAGCTGTTTTTT.

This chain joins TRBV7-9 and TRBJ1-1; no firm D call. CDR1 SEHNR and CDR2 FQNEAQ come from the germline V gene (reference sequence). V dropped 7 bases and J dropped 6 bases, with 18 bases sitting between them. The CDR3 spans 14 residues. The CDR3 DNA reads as TGTGCCAGCACTCTACCCCGGCTGGTCGCTGAAGCTTTCTTT. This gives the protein CASTLPRLVAEAFF. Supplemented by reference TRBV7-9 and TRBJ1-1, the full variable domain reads DTGVSQNPRHKITKRGQNVTFRCDPISEHNRLYWYRQTLGQGPEFLTYFQNEAQLEKSRLLSDRFSAERPKGSFSTLEIQRTEQGDSAMYLCASTLPRLVAEAFFGQGTRLTVV.

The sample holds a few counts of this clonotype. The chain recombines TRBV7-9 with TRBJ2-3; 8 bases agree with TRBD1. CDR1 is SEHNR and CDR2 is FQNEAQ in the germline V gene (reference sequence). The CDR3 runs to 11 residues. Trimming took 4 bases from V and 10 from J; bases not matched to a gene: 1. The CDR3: CASSWDRPQYF. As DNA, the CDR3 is TGTGCCAGCAGCTGGGACAGGCCGCAGTATTTT.

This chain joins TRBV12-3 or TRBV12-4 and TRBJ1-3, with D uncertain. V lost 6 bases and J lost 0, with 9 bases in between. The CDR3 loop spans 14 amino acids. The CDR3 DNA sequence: TGTGCCAGCAGCCCCCCCAACTCTGGAAACACCATATATTTT. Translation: CASSPPNSGNTIYF.

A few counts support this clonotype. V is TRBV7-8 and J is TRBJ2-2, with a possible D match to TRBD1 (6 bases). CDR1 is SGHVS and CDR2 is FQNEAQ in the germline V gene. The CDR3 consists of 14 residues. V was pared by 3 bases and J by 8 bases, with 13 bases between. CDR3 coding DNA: TGTGCCAGCAGCTTCCTGAACAGGGAAGGGGAGCTGTTTTTT. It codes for CASSFLNREGELFF.

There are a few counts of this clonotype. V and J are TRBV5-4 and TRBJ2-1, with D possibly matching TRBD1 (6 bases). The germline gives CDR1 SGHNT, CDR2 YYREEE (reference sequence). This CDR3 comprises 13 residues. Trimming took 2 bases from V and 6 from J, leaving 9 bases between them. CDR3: CASSFTRGNEQFF. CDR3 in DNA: TGTGCCAGCAGCTTCACCAGGGGCAATGAGCAGTTCTTC.

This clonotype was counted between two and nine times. CDR3 DNA sequence: TGCGCCAGCAGCCAACGGTGGGAAGGCGCTGGAGAGACCCAGTACTTC. Translation: CASSQRWEGAGETQYF. The chain employs TRBV4-1 and TRBJ2-5; D unresolved. The CDR3 covers 16 residues. Germline loops: CDR1 MGHRA, CDR2 YSYEKL. V was cut by 2 bases and J by 4 bases, with 17 bases left in between.

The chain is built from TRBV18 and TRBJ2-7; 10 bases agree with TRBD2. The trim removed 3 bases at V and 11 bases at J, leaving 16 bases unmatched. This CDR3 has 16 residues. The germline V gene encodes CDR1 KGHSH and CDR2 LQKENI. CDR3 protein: CASSPPVGTSGEQKYV. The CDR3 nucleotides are TGTGCCAGCTCACCTCCGGTGGGTACTAGCGGGGAACAGAAGTACGTC.

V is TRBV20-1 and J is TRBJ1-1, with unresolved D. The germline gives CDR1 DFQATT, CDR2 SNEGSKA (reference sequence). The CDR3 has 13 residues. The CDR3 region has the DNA TGCACAGTGGTGTTGCCGACTGACACTGAAGCTTTCTTT. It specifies CTVVLPTDTEAFF.

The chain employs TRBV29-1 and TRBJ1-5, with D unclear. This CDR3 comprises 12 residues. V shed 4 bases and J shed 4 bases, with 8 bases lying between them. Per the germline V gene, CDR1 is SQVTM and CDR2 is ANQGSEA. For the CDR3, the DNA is TGCAGCGTTGTGGTCGGAAATCAGCCCCAGCATTTT. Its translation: CSVVVGNQPQHF. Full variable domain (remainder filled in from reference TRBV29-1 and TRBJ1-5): SAVISQKPSRDICQRGTSLTIQCQVDSQVTMMFWYRQQPGQSLTLIATANQGSEATYESGFVIDKFPISRPNLTFSTLTVSNMSPEDSSIYLCSVVVGNQPQHFGDGTRLSIL.

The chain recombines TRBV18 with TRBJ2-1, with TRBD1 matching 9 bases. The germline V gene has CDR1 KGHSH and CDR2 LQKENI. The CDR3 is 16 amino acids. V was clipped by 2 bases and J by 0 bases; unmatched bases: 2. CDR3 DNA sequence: TGTGCCAGCTCACCAACGGGACAGGGCTCCTACAATGAGCAGTTCTTC. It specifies CASSPTGQGSYNEQFF. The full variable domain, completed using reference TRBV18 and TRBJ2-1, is NAGVMQNPRHLVRRRGQEARLRCSPMKGHSHVYWYRQLPEEGLKFMVYLQKENIIDESGMPKERFSAEFPKEGPSILRIQQVVRGDSAAYFCASSPTGQGSYNEQFFGPGTRLTVL.

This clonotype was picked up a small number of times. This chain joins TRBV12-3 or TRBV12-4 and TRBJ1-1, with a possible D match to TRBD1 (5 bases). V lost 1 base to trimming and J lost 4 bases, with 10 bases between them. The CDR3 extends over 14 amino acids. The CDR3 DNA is TGTGCCAGCAGTTTAGGAAGGGGCCGCACTGAAGCTTTCTTT. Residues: CASSLGRGRTEAFF.

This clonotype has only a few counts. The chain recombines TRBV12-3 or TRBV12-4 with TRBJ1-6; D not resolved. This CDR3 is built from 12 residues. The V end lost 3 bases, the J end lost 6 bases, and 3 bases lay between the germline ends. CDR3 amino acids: CASSFTNSPLHF. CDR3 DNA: TGTGCCAGCAGTTTTACTAATTCACCCCTCCACTTT.